A single sample gave rise to the 2 T cell receptor beta chains below, sequenced in a study of OX40 agonist ivuxolimab in advanced cancers. Sequencing was performed with immunoSEQ multiplex PCR; in TCRdb, only in-frame clones are kept and a portion is missing. The table records roughly 72,000 clones, about 93% of them present only once. The input for sequencing was CD4+ or CD8+ T cells sorted from blood, taken in a trial of the OX40 agonist ivuxolimab. The origin of the receptors is an adult with an advanced solid tumor such as melanoma, head and neck, liver or kidney cancer.

J is TRBJ2-1 and V is TRBV4-1; 11 nucleotides match TRBD1. CDR1 and CDR2 from the germline V gene are MGHRA and YSYEKL. The CDR3 has 17 amino acids. V was clipped by 0 bases and J by 6 bases; unmatched bases: 7. The CDR3 is CASSQEGWGQGGNEQFF. CDR3 coding DNA: TGCGCCAGCAGCCAAGAAGGGTGGGGACAGGGGGGCAATGAGCAGTTCTTC.

This chain connects TRBV6-1 to TRBJ2-3; TRBD1 matches at 10 bases. The ends lost 8 bases at V and 1 base at J; junction bases unmatched: 6. Germline V CDR1 and CDR2: MNHNS, SASEGT. CDR3 length equals 15 residues. The DNA for the CDR3 is TGTGCCAGCCCTCGACAGGGGGCCGGCACAGATACGCAGTATTTT. It codes for CASPRQGAGTDTQYF.